What follows describes a single T cell receptor (beta chain). Its antigen is undetermined. The CDR3 covers 12 residues. The germline V and J ends were trimmed by 5 bases and 4 bases, with 8 bases remaining between them. Germline V gene lookup returns CDR1 MDHEN and CDR2 SYDVKM. This specimen belongs to a study of cytomegalovirus exposure and HLA in healthy donors. The study, taken as a whole, reports: HLA alleles were associated with 15,000 to 20,000 TCR beta sequences in a later analysis at 0.05 false discovery rate. The Asian-associated ancestry cluster reportedly had fewer N-insertions than the 666-donor mean in a later analysis.

With 60 Vbeta and 13 Jbeta primers, the PCR was carried out. TCRdb's table, derived via immunoSEQ multiplex PCR, lists solely in-frame clones and lacks some. The data hold roughly 140,000 clones, with roughly 81% observed a single time. The sequence was collected from a woman between 18 and 29 years old in good health and CMV-seronegative. The chain employs TRBV28 and TRBJ1-2; the D gene is possibly TRBD1 (5 bases). Sequencing used PBMCs. The CDR3 reads CASSVDTYGYTF. The CDR3 DNA follows: TGTGCCAGCAGTGTGGACACCTATGGCTACACCTTC.